These 27 T cell receptor beta chains came from one sample sequenced in a study of brain metastases from non-small cell lung cancer. Sequenced by immunoSEQ multiplex PCR; TCRdb stores in-frame clones only, minus some. The sample contains about 1,500 clones, more than 80% of which appear only once. Input material: tumor-adjacent normal tissue. These receptors all come from a donor older than 35 with non-small cell lung cancer.

Points on this clone: The junction differs from germline at one of its ends, possibly a read error. V usage is TRBV7-2 and J usage is TRBJ2-7; 9 bases align to TRBD2. Looked up from germline, CDR1 is SGHTA and CDR2 is FQGNSA. The CDR3 is 18 amino acids. This CDR3 is CASSLVVTSGSNSYEQYF. The CDR3 nucleotides are TGTGCCAGCAGCTTAGTTGTGACTAGCGGATCAAACTCCTACGAGCAATACTTC.

This sequence joins TRBV2 and TRBJ2-7, with TRBD2 matching 7 bases. V lost 5 bases and J lost 6; bases outside the gene matches: 7. The CDR3 sequence is 13 residues long. The V gene's germline CDR1 is SNHLY and CDR2 FYNNEI. The CDR3 spells CASSPWGEGEQYF. The CDR3 nucleotides are TGTGCCAGCAGTCCTTGGGGGGAGGGCGAGCAGTACTTC.

For the CDR3, the DNA is TGTGCCAGTAGTATAGATGGGACTAGCGGGACCCCTGAGCAGTTCTTC. This codes for CASSIDGTSGTPEQFF. The chain employs TRBV19 and TRBJ2-1; TRBD2 matches at 13 bases. Germline V gives CDR1 LNHDA, CDR2 SQIVND (reference sequence). This CDR3 has 16 residues. J was trimmed by 9 bases and V by 0 bases; bases with no gene match: 5.

A note on this clone: Within the sample, other DNA sequences also encode this same CDR3. The CDR3 reads CASSSGTLEQYF. The CDR3 bases are TGTGCCAGCAGCTCTGGGACCCTCGAGCAGTACTTC. V and J are TRBV5-6 and TRBJ2-7; D tentatively fits TRBD1 or TRBD2 (5 bases each). V dropped 3 bases and J dropped 6 bases, with 10 bases sitting between them. Germline lookup yields CDR1 SGHDT and CDR2 YYEEEE. This CDR3 is built from 12 residues. Based on the CDR3 plus reference TRBV5-6 and TRBJ2-7, the full variable domain is DAGVTQSPTHLIKTRGQQVTLRCSPKSGHDTVSWYQQALGQGPQFIFQYYEEEERQRGNFPDRFSGHQFPNYSSELNVNALLLGDSALYLCASSSGTLEQYFGPGTRLTVT.

V and J are TRBV3-1 (or the pseudogene TRBV3-2) and TRBJ1-3, with 7 bases identical to TRBD1. Germline CDR1 LGHDT, CDR2 YNNKEL (reference sequence). The CDR3 length is 15 residues. Trimming at V came to 10 bases and at J to 3 bases, leaving 12 bases not matched to a gene. CDR3 nucleotides: TGTGCCAACACCCCAGGGGGATTAAGTGGAAACACCATATATTTT. Its translation: CANTPGGLSGNTIYF.

The chain combines TRBV19 with TRBJ1-5, with D tentatively TRBD1 (5 bases). The germline V gene has CDR1 LNHDA and CDR2 SQIVND (reference sequence). V was clipped by 3 bases and J by 1 base, with 13 bases between them. This CDR3 is 16 amino acids long. The CDR3 DNA sequence: TGTGCCAGTAGTATCCCCCCATGGGGGAGCAATCAGCCCCAGCATTTT. Protein sequence: CASSIPPWGSNQPQHF.

Regarding this clone: Compared with germline, one end of the junction differs, possibly owing to a read error. The same CDR3 also results from other DNA sequences found in this sample. This chain joins TRBV5-1 and TRBJ2-3; D may correspond to TRBD1 or TRBD2 (5 bases each). Germline assignment: CDR1 SGHRS and CDR2 YFSETQ. This CDR3 is 13 amino acids long. This CDR3 is CASSSQWGDTQYF. As DNA, the CDR3 is TGCGCCAGTAGCTCTCAGTGGGGGGATACGCAGTATTTT.

The V and J genes are TRBV28 and TRBJ2-1; no firm D call. Per germline, CDR1 MDHEN and CDR2 SYDVKM. V was cut by 3 bases and J by 8 bases, with 5 bases left in between. There are 11 residues in the CDR3. DNA for the CDR3: TGTGCCAGCAGTTTCGGGTATGAGCAGTTCTTC. Its translation: CASSFGYEQFF.

As regards this clone: The sample holds other DNA sequences that translate to the same CDR3. The chain recombines TRBV5-6 with TRBJ2-2, with a weak D call TRBD2 (6 bases). CDR1 and CDR2 (germline): SGHDT, YYEEEE. Trimming pared 8 bases from V and 2 bases from J, leaving 13 bases between. The CDR3 spans 14 residues. The CDR3 sequence: CASRGGVNTGELFF. In nucleotides, the CDR3 is TGTGCCAGTAGAGGAGGGGTAAACACCGGGGAGCTGTTTTTT. The whole variable domain, remainder taken from reference TRBV5-6 and TRBJ2-2, is DAGVTQSPTHLIKTRGQQVTLRCSPKSGHDTVSWYQQALGQGPQFIFQYYEEEERQRGNFPDRFSGHQFPNYSSELNVNALLLGDSALYLCASRGGVNTGELFFGEGSRLTVL.

The rearrangement links TRBV19 to TRBJ2-2, with a weak D call TRBD1 (5 bases). Trimming took 5 bases from V and 0 from J, leaving 10 bases between them. Germline CDR1 LNHDA, CDR2 SQIVND (reference sequence). The CDR3 loop spans 15 amino acids. CDR3: CASSWGYANTGELFF. For the CDR3, the DNA is TGTGCCAGTAGTTGGGGCTACGCGAACACCGGGGAGCTGTTTTTT.

The V gene is TRBV7-3, the J gene TRBJ2-2; tentative D call: TRBD2 (6 bases). The V end lost 5 bases, the J end lost 7 bases, and 11 bases lay between the germline ends. The CDR3 spans 13 residues. Per germline, CDR1 SGHTA and CDR2 FQGTGA. CDR3 sequence (DNA): TGTGCCAGCAGCCGGGACTCGGGCGGGGAGCTGTTTTTT. Translating gives CASSRDSGGELFF.

The chain links TRBV18 to TRBJ1-1, with TRBD1 as a possible D gene (6 bases). The germline V gene encodes CDR1 KGHSH and CDR2 LQKENI. CDR3 length: 13 amino acids. The germline V and J ends were trimmed by 3 bases and 7 bases, with 12 bases remaining between them. Written as DNA, the CDR3 is TGTGCCAGCTCACCTCGCAGGGACATTGAAGCTTTCTTT. This translates into CASSPRRDIEAFF.

The CDR3 protein is CASSPQGGRADTQYF. CDR3 DNA: TGTGCCAGCAGCCCGCAAGGGGGGCGGGCAGATACGCAGTATTTT. This chain uses TRBV7-9 with TRBJ2-3; D possibly uses TRBD1 or TRBD2 (6 bases each). Germline V gene data show CDR1 as SEHNR and CDR2 as FQNEAQ (reference sequence). V lost 5 bases to trimming and J lost 4 bases, with 16 bases between them. The CDR3 covers 15 residues.

The gene calls are TRBV5-1 and TRBJ1-1; D is unresolved. Germline lookup yields CDR1 SGHRS and CDR2 YFSETQ. The CDR3 has 16 residues. Trimming took off 0 bases at V and 3 bases at J, with 15 bases between the two ends. The CDR3 DNA is TGCGCCAGCAGCTTGGACGGACCCGGCAGAGACACTGAAGCTTTCTTT. It codes for CASSLDGPGRDTEAFF.

V gene TRBV7-9 combines with J gene TRBJ2-3; possibly TRBD2 for D (5 bases). CDR1 SEHNR and CDR2 FQNEAQ come from the germline V gene (reference sequence). There are 15 residues in the CDR3. V lost 5 bases to trimming and J lost 5 bases, with 17 bases between them. CDR3 sequence (DNA): TGTGCCAGCAGCCGAGGGCCAATTTTGGGAGATACGCAGTATTTT. It yields the protein CASSRGPILGDTQYF.

The V gene is TRBV7-9, the J gene TRBJ2-2; D remains ambiguous. Germline V CDR1 and CDR2: SEHNR, FQNEAQ (reference sequence). There are 14 residues in the CDR3. V was clipped by 5 bases and J by 3 bases, with 10 bases between them. The CDR3 region has the DNA TGTGCCAGCAGCCCTACAGCATACACCGGGGAGCTGTTTTTT. This sequence encodes CASSPTAYTGELFF. The full variable domain, with the rest looked up from reference TRBV7-9 and TRBJ2-2, is DTGVSQNPRHKITKRGQNVTFRCDPISEHNRLYWYRQTLGQGPEFLTYFQNEAQLEKSRLLSDRFSAERPKGSFSTLEIQRTEQGDSAMYLCASSPTAYTGELFFGEGSRLTVL.

In the case of this clone: A read error may account for a junction end that differs from germline. Additional DNA sequences in this sample encode the identical CDR3. V is TRBV4-1 and J is TRBJ2-7; D possibly corresponds to TRBD2 (5 bases). Germline CDR1 reads MGHRA; CDR2 reads YSYEKL. The CDR3 covers 13 residues. The CDR3 coding sequence is TGCGCTAGCAGCCGCAGACTATTCTACGAGCAGTACTTC. This sequence encodes CASSRRLFYEQYF.

A single count supports this clone. V and J are TRBV28 and TRBJ1-2; 7 bases align to TRBD1. This CDR3 region has 14 residues. The germline gives CDR1 MDHEN, CDR2 SYDVKM. Losses at the gene ends were 5 bases for V and 5 bases for J; bases not matched to a gene: 8. The CDR3 loop reads CASSPVDREYGYTF. CDR3 nucleotide sequence: TGTGCCAGCAGTCCAGTAGACAGGGAGTATGGCTACACCTTC.

CDR3 sequence (DNA): TGTGCCAGCAGATCGGGTTTTGGCACTGAAGCTTTCTTT. The encoded protein is CASRSGFGTEAFF. V is TRBV12-3 or TRBV12-4 and J is TRBJ1-1, with no clear D. V was pared by 6 bases and J by 4 bases, with 12 bases between. The CDR3 spans 13 residues.

The chain is built from TRBV5-5 and TRBJ2-5; TRBD2 agrees at 7 bases. V shed 3 bases, J shed 1 base, and the junction held 3 bases outside the gene matches. Germline loops: CDR1 SGHKS, CDR2 YYEKEE (reference sequence). The length of the CDR3 is 14 residues. The CDR3, as DNA: TGTGCCAGCAGCTCCAGGGAGGGCCAAGAGACCCAGTACTTC. This sequence encodes CASSSREGQETQYF.

The chain joins TRBV11-3 to TRBJ2-7, with 7 bases that match TRBD2. With 4 bases clipped from V and 0 bases from J, the junction kept 9 bases outside the gene matches. The CDR3 is made up of 16 amino acids. Germline V gene lookup returns CDR1 SGHNT and CDR2 YENEEA. CDR3 sequence reads: CASSSRTLASSYEQYF. The CDR3 DNA reads as TGTGCCAGCAGCTCACGGACACTAGCGAGCTCCTACGAGCAGTACTTC.

A remark on this clone: This sample also contains other DNA sequences that code for the same CDR3. This sequence joins TRBV7-9 and TRBJ2-5, with D possibly TRBD2 on 5 matching bases. Germline V gene data show CDR1 as SEHNR and CDR2 as FQNEAQ (reference sequence). The V end lost 6 bases, the J end lost 0 bases, and 11 bases lay between the germline ends. The CDR3 covers 14 residues. CDR3 amino acids: CASRGSRYQETQYF. CDR3 DNA sequence: TGTGCCAGCAGGGGGAGCCGGTACCAAGAGACCCAGTACTTC.

This sequence joins TRBV5-1 and TRBJ1-6, with 7 bases identical to TRBD1. The V gene's germline CDR1 is SGHRS and CDR2 YFSETQ. The CDR3 totals 16 residues. Trimming removed 0 bases from V and 7 bases from J; junction bases left unmatched: 7. In nucleotides, the CDR3 is TGCGCCAGCAGCTTGGACCCAGGGGGTAAAAATTCACCCCTCCACTTT. Its translation is CASSLDPGGKNSPLHF.

The chain has TRBV11-3 and TRBJ1-2, with a weak D call TRBD1 (5 bases). CDR3 length: 13 amino acids. Germline V gene data show CDR1 as SGHNT and CDR2 as YENEEA. Trimming took off 5 bases at V and 8 bases at J, with 15 bases between the two ends. The CDR3 region is CASSQGLQWGYTF. In DNA form, the CDR3 reads TGTGCCAGCAGCCAGGGACTTCAATGGGGCTACACCTTC.

The genes are TRBV2 and TRBJ2-3; 9 nucleotides agree with TRBD2. V lost 9 bases, J lost 5 bases, and 15 bases stayed unmatched. Looked up from germline, CDR1 is SNHLY and CDR2 is FYNNEI. The CDR3 totals 16 residues. The CDR3 sequence is CARRLLAGGPGDTQYF. The CDR3, as DNA: TGTGCCAGACGGTTACTTGCGGGAGGGCCGGGAGATACGCAGTATTTT.

The rearrangement joins TRBV21-1 to TRBJ1-1; TRBD1 is the table's D call, not checked against the DNA. TRBV21-1 is termed a pseudogene. The CDR3 sequence is 18 residues long. CDR3 nucleotide sequence: TGTGCCAGCAGCACAACCGGGACAGGGGGCTTTCTGGTCACTGAAGCTTTCTTT. This codes for CASSTTGTGGFLVTEAFF.

This rearrangement joins TRBV19 to TRBJ1-5, with D uncertain. The germline gives CDR1 LNHDA, CDR2 SQIVND (reference sequence). V was clipped by 5 bases and J by 3 bases, with 8 bases between them. The CDR3 consists of 13 residues. In DNA form, the CDR3 reads TGTGCCAGTAGTGCAGTCAACAATCAGCCCCAGCATTTT. This encodes CASSAVNNQPQHF.